The next 20 T cell receptor beta chains were all read from a single sample in a study of blood T cell repertoires in COVID-19. Clones were sequenced by immunoSEQ multiplex PCR, and TCRdb holds only the in-frame ones, with some missing. The sample carries 200,000 to 250,000 clones, approximately 81% recorded once. Sequenced sample: peripheral blood. The source of these receptors is a woman in her sixties who had recovered from COVID-19.

A single count supports this clone. The V call is TRBV10-3, the J call TRBJ2-3, with D possibly being TRBD2 (5 bases). The V gene's germline CDR1 is ENHRY and CDR2 SYGVKD. Deletions cut 0 bases from V and 4 bases from J, with 11 bases between. The CDR3 totals 15 residues. As DNA, the CDR3 is TGTGCCATCAGTGAGTCGGCGGGTCGTCCAGATACGCAGTATTTT. Encoded protein: CAISESAGRPDTQYF.

In this sample, this clone turned up a few times. In DNA form, the CDR3 reads TGTGCCAGCAGGTATTCCGGGTCGATAACAAACACTGAAGCTTTCTTT. Translating it yields CASRYSGSITNTEAFF. The chain is built from TRBV7-2 and TRBJ1-1; D is uncertain. CDR3 length equals 16 residues. The germline V and J ends were trimmed by 6 bases and 2 bases, with 19 bases remaining between them. The germline V gene encodes CDR1 SGHTA and CDR2 FQGNSA. Together with reference TRBV7-2 and TRBJ1-1, the CDR3 gives the full variable domain: GAGVSQSPSNKVTEKGKDVELRCDPISGHTALYWYRQSLGQGLEFLIYFQGNSAPDKSGLPSDRFSAERTGGSVSTLTIQRTQQEDSAVYLCASRYSGSITNTEAFFGQGTRLTVV.

This clone was observed a few times. V usage is TRBV6-4 and J usage is TRBJ2-3; TRBD2 agrees at 7 bases. V lost 8 bases, J lost 0 bases, and 8 bases stayed unmatched. CDR3 length: 15 residues. Germline CDR1 and CDR2: MRHNA and SNTAGT. Written as DNA, the CDR3 is TGTGCCAGCGCCAGTCAGCGGGGAAGCACAGATACGCAGTATTTT. Residues: CASASQRGSTDTQYF.

This clone was picked up a small number of times. V gene TRBV19 combines with J gene TRBJ2-3, with D hard to call. In germline, CDR1 is LNHDA, CDR2 SQIVND (reference sequence). The length of the CDR3 is 13 residues. The V end lost 5 bases, the J end lost 2 bases, and 8 bases lay between the germline ends. The CDR3 bases are TGTGCCAGTAGTGAGAGTTTCACAGATACGCAGTATTTT. It is translated as CASSESFTDTQYF.

The chain carries TRBV5-1 and TRBJ2-3; the match to TRBD2 covers 15 bases. Germline trimming cut 4 bases from V and 6 bases from J; bases unmatched to any gene: 6. The CDR3 length is 16 residues. Per the germline V gene, CDR1 is SGHRS and CDR2 is YFSETQ. The CDR3 spells CASSHGTSGGLDTQYF. Written as DNA, the CDR3 is TGCGCCAGCAGCCACGGGACTAGCGGGGGGCTCGATACGCAGTATTTT.

V usage is TRBV6-2 or TRBV6-3 and J usage is TRBJ1-1; TRBD1 might be the D (5 bases). The CDR3 has 16 residues. Trimming removed 2 bases at V and 0 bases at J, with 13 bases between. Germline V gene sequence: CDR1 MNHEY, CDR2 SVGEGT. In DNA form, the CDR3 reads TGTGCCAGCAGTTACATGCAGGGATTAATGAACACTGAAGCTTTCTTT. This codes for CASSYMQGLMNTEAFF.

This chain uses TRBV6-6 with TRBJ2-7, with 7 bases lining up with TRBD1. The CDR3 has 14 amino acids. CDR1 MNHNY and CDR2 SVGAGI come from the germline V gene (reference sequence). V trimming: 7 bases; J trimming: 9 bases; junction bases outside the gene matches: 15. Here the CDR3 DNA reads TGTGCCAGCATGGTCTCGGGACAGCTCGAAGGGCAGTACTTC. It translates to CASMVSGQLEGQYF.

The V gene is TRBV7-3, the J gene TRBJ2-7; TRBD1 might be the D (6 bases). Germline V gives CDR1 SGHTA, CDR2 FQGTGA. The V and J ends lost 2 bases and 0 bases respectively, with 11 bases between them. This CDR3 region has 15 residues. This CDR3 reads CASSLGQGRSYEQYF. CDR3 DNA: TGTGCCAGCAGCTTAGGGCAGGGGCGCTCCTACGAGCAGTACTTC. Full variable domain (remainder filled in from reference TRBV7-3 and TRBJ2-7): GAGVSQTPSNKVTEKGKYVELRCDPISGHTALYWYRQSLGQGPEFLIYFQGTGAADDSGLPNDRFFAVRPEGSVSTLKIQRTERGDSAVYLCASSLGQGRSYEQYFGPGTRLTVT.

Comment on this clone: At one end, the junction sequence differs from germline, possibly due to a read error. V gene TRBV6-5 combines with J gene TRBJ2-5, with 7 bases that match TRBD1. Germline V gene lookup returns CDR1 MNHEY and CDR2 SVGAGI. The CDR3 sequence is 15 residues long. CDR3 DNA sequence: TGTGCCAGCAGTTACGGGACAGAGCTTCAAGACACCCAGTACTTC. This translates into CASSYGTELQDTQYF.

This clone appeared a few times. V and J are TRBV4-1 and TRBJ1-6, with TRBD1 matching 7 bases. Germline V lookup: CDR1 MGHRA, CDR2 YSYEKL. J gave up 9 bases and V 0 bases, and 8 bases lay outside the gene matches. The CDR3 totals 16 residues. The CDR3 reads CASSQETGDRFSPLHF. DNA for the CDR3: TGCGCCAGCAGCCAAGAAACAGGGGATAGATTTTCACCCCTCCACTTT.

The rearrangement uses TRBV6-2 or TRBV6-3 and TRBJ1-2; 7 nucleotides agree with TRBD1. Germline CDR1 is MNHEY and CDR2 is SVGEGT. With 2 bases clipped from V and 0 bases from J, the junction kept 9 bases outside the gene matches. The CDR3 is 17 residues long. CDR3: CASSYVGTAITNYGYTF. As DNA, the CDR3 is TGTGCCAGCAGTTACGTAGGGACAGCGATAACTAACTATGGCTACACCTTC.

The rearrangement uses TRBV3-1 (or the pseudogene TRBV3-2) and TRBJ1-2; no reliable D call. CDR1 is LGHDT and CDR2 is YNNKEL in the germline V gene (reference sequence). The CDR3 extends over 14 amino acids. Trimming pared 1 base from V and 7 bases from J, leaving 13 bases between. The CDR3 region has the DNA TGTGCCAGCAGCCAAGTATCAGGAGGCGGTGGCTACACCTTC. Protein sequence: CASSQVSGGGGYTF.

The DNA of the CDR3 is TGTGCCAGCAGCTTGGGAGGGTTAGGTGGCTACACCTTC. It yields the protein CASSLGGLGGYTF. This sequence joins TRBV5-4 and TRBJ1-2; D is ambiguous. The CDR3 consists of 13 residues. Germline V gives CDR1 SGHNT, CDR2 YYREEE (reference sequence). V lost 0 bases and J lost 7, with 10 bases in between.

This sequence joins TRBV7-2 and TRBJ2-7; 13 nucleotides line up with TRBD2. Trimming at V came to 2 bases and at J to 4 bases, leaving 2 bases not matched to a gene. The germline V gene has CDR1 SGHTA and CDR2 FQGNSA. This CDR3 has 15 residues. The CDR3 nucleotides are TGTGCCAGCAGCTTACGGACTAGCGGGGGATACGAGCAGTACTTC. Its protein is CASSLRTSGGYEQYF.

Here the CDR3 reads CASSPGVYTEAFF. The CDR3 DNA reads as TGTGCCAGCAGTCCCGGGGTCTACACTGAAGCTTTCTTT. This chain uses TRBV27 with TRBJ1-1, with unresolved D. The CDR3 has 13 residues. From germline, CDR1 is MNHEY and CDR2 SMNVEV (reference sequence). The V and J ends lost 5 bases and 3 bases respectively, with 10 bases between them.

The chain has TRBV7-9 and TRBJ2-4, with 9 bases identical to TRBD2. CDR3 length: 15 amino acids. CDR1 and CDR2 from the germline V gene are SEHNR and FQNEAQ (reference sequence). Trimming removed 1 base from V and 4 bases from J; junction bases left unmatched: 2. As DNA, the CDR3 is TGTGCCAGCAGCTTAGGGGGACTAGCAAAAAACATTCAGTACTTC. Amino acids: CASSLGGLAKNIQYF.

The V call is TRBV4-1, the J call TRBJ2-3, with TRBD1 matching 9 bases. The CDR3 totals 16 residues. J gave up 2 bases and V 4 bases, and 7 bases lay outside the gene matches. The germline CDR1 and CDR2 sequences are MGHRA and YSYEKL. CDR3 sequence reads: CASSRYRGLSTDTQYF. For the CDR3, the DNA is TGCGCCAGCAGCCGGTACAGGGGGCTCTCCACAGATACGCAGTATTTT.

The genes are TRBV5-1 and TRBJ1-1, with D possibly matching TRBD1 (6 bases). The V gene lost 4 bases and the J gene lost 1 base, with 11 bases spanning the gap. The germline V gene encodes CDR1 SGHRS and CDR2 YFSETQ. The CDR3 is made up of 14 amino acids. CDR3 region: CASSKGTKNTEAFF. The DNA for the CDR3 is TGCGCCAGCAGCAAAGGGACAAAGAACACTGAAGCTTTCTTT.

V usage is TRBV7-9 and J usage is TRBJ2-1, with 7 bases matching TRBD2. Per the germline V gene, CDR1 is SEHNR and CDR2 is FQNEAQ (reference sequence). This CDR3 has 12 residues. With V trimmed by 5 bases and J by 9 bases, 4 bases remained unmatched. CDR3 nucleotides: TGTGCCAGCAGCCCAACGGGGGGTGAGCAGTTCTTC. Protein: CASSPTGGEQFF. Based on the CDR3 plus reference TRBV7-9 and TRBJ2-1, the full variable domain is DTGVSQNPRHKITKRGQNVTFRCDPISEHNRLYWYRQTLGQGPEFLTYFQNEAQLEKSRLLSDRFSAERPKGSFSTLEIQRTEQGDSAMYLCASSPTGGEQFFGPGTRLTVL.

The J gene is TRBJ2-1, the V gene TRBV19, with D unresolved. Trimming took off 0 bases at V and 0 bases at J, with 6 bases between the two ends. The CDR3 loop spans 15 amino acids. The germline gives CDR1 LNHDA, CDR2 SQIVND (reference sequence). CDR3 amino acids: CASSIEASSYNEQFF. The CDR3 coding sequence is TGTGCCAGTAGTATAGAGGCTAGCTCCTACAATGAGCAGTTCTTC.